These 10 T cell receptor beta chains were all obtained from the same sample, sequenced in a study of T cells after yellow fever vaccination. From the 5' RACE reads, TCRdb called clonotypes with MiXCR, one entry per CDR3 protein. The sample has 250,000 to 400,000 distinct CDR3 sequences, approximately 4% seen once. This specimen consisted of PBMCs, obtained 5 days after the yellow fever booster vaccination. Source of these receptors: a man aged 18 to 29 who received the YFV17D yellow fever vaccine.

The chain combines TRBV29-1 with TRBJ2-3, with TRBD1 matching 12 bases. The CDR3 is made up of 15 amino acids. Germline V gene data show CDR1 as SQVTM and CDR2 as ANQGSEA. The junction had 6 bases not matched to a gene; V was cut back by 2 bases and J by 6 bases. CDR3 bases: TGCAGCGTTGAACCCGGGACAGGGGGCTCCGATACGCAGTATTTT. This sequence encodes CSVEPGTGGSDTQYF.

This clonotype was picked up a small number of times. The rearrangement links TRBV7-9 to TRBJ1-2, with D perhaps matching TRBD1 (6 bases). Germline V CDR1 and CDR2: SEHNR, FQNEAQ (reference sequence). Trimming removed 5 bases from V and 7 bases from J, with 20 bases in between. The CDR3 sequence is 15 residues long. The CDR3, as DNA: TGTGCCAGCAGCGGCGCGGGGGCTCTTACTGGTGGCTACACCTTC. This gives the protein CASSGAGALTGGYTF.

This clonotype was observed a few times. V is TRBV9 and J is TRBJ2-1; 9 bases are a match to TRBD2. Trimming took 2 bases from V and 0 from J; bases not matched to a gene: 9. Germline CDR1 is SGDLS and CDR2 is YYNGEE. The CDR3 has 18 residues. The CDR3 DNA is TGTGCCAGCAGCGTTTTAGCGGGGGTGTCAAGCTCCTACAATGAGCAGTTCTTC. Its translation: CASSVLAGVSSSYNEQFF.

In this sample, this clonotype turned up many times. The chain has TRBV5-6 and TRBJ2-1, with a weak D call TRBD2 (7 bases). Germline V gene data show CDR1 as SGHDT and CDR2 as YYEEEE. Deletions cut 4 bases from V and 3 bases from J, with 11 bases between. This CDR3 is built from 14 residues. CDR3 region: CASSGGAVYNEQFF. CDR3 nucleotides: TGTGCCAGCAGCGGGGGGGCCGTCTACAATGAGCAGTTCTTC.

The genes are TRBV18 and TRBJ1-5, with TRBD1 matching 7 bases. With V trimmed by 5 bases and J by 7 bases, 11 bases remained unmatched. CDR1 and CDR2 from the germline V gene are KGHSH and LQKENI. This CDR3 is 15 amino acids long. The CDR3 sequence: CASSSRQGERQPQHF. For the CDR3, the DNA is TGTGCCAGCTCATCCCGACAGGGCGAGAGACAGCCCCAGCATTTT.

This clonotype was seen many times. This chain uses TRBV6-2 or TRBV6-3 with TRBJ2-2; either TRBD1 or TRBD2 may fit D (5 bases each). CDR1 and CDR2 from the germline V gene are MNHEY and SVGEGT. The CDR3 spans 14 residues. With 6 bases removed from V and 3 bases from J, the gap between germline ends came to 11 bases. Here the CDR3 reads CASSRMGDTGELFF. DNA of the CDR3: TGTGCCAGCAGCCGCATGGGGGACACCGGGGAGCTGTTTTTT.

The chain couples TRBV9 to TRBJ1-1, with D unresolved. V was clipped by 0 bases and J by 4 bases, with 13 bases between them. CDR1 is SGDLS and CDR2 is YYNGEE in the germline V gene. The CDR3 runs 15 residues. CDR3 DNA sequence: TGTGCCAGCAGCGTAGCGGGCCGGCGGGTCACTGAAGCTTTCTTT. Amino acids: CASSVAGRRVTEAFF.

The CDR3 sequence: CASRLDPSSYNEQFF. CDR3 in DNA: TGTGCCAGTAGGCTGGACCCGAGCTCCTACAATGAGCAGTTCTTC. This chain links TRBV19 with TRBJ2-1, with D unresolved. V was clipped by 6 bases and J by 0 bases, with 12 bases between them. CDR1 is LNHDA, CDR2 SQIVND, per germline (reference sequence). The CDR3 covers 15 residues.

This clonotype was counted a few times. The chain uses TRBV5-1 and TRBJ2-5; possible D gene TRBD1, 6 bases. There are 15 residues in the CDR3. V was shortened by 4 bases and J by 2 bases, with 15 bases between the two germline ends. The germline CDR1 and CDR2 sequences are SGHRS and YFSETQ. This CDR3 is CASSGAGTNQETQYF. DNA for the CDR3: TGCGCCAGCAGCGGCGCAGGGACAAATCAAGAGACCCAGTACTTC.

The chain recombines TRBV7-3 with TRBJ2-3; TRBD1 agrees at 7 bases. Germline V gene data show CDR1 as SGHTA and CDR2 as FQGTGA. The CDR3 length is 12 residues. V lost 5 bases, J lost 7 bases, and 3 bases stayed unmatched. CDR3 residues: CASSEGANTQYF. The CDR3 DNA reads as TGTGCCAGCAGCGAGGGGGCAAATACGCAGTATTTT.